This T cell receptor (beta chain) was captured in a study of blood T cell repertoires in COVID-19. The ends lost 4 bases at V and 2 bases at J; junction bases unmatched: 3. Germline CDR1 LNHDA, CDR2 SQIVND (reference sequence). This CDR3 region has 16 residues. Method: immunoSEQ multiplex PCR; TCRdb's copy keeps in-frame clones and lacks some. This sample has roughly 250,000 clones, with around 85% found just once. The sequence was collected from a woman in her thirties or forties with active or convalescent COVID-19. The chain links TRBV19 to TRBJ2-3, with 13 bases identical to TRBD2. Sequenced material: peripheral blood. The CDR3, as DNA: TGTGCCAGTAGTAGAACTAGCGGGGGGGCCACAGATACGCAGTATTTT. Encoded protein: CASSRTSGGATDTQYF. Full variable domain (outside the CDR3, taken from reference TRBV19 and TRBJ2-3): DGGITQSPKYLFRKEGQNVTLSCEQNLNHDAMYWYRQDPGQGLRLIYYSQIVNDFQKGDIAEGYSVSREKKESFPLTVTSAQKNPTAFYLCASSRTSGGATDTQYFGPGTRLTVL.